The 5 T cell receptor beta chains presented below share a single source sample, sequenced in a study of regulatory T cells in long-lasting Graves disease. Specified time point: persistent/refractory GD, antithyroid drugs over 5 years with positive TRAb. RNA extracted from PBMCs served as the sequencing template. Arm-PCR of CDR3 regions and iRepertoire HTBI primers were used to build TCR beta libraries. TCRdb processed the multiplex PCR reads anew with MiXCR; each CDR3 protein has one entry. This table has some 470,000 distinct CDR3 sequences, about 22% appearing once. This specimen consisted of peripheral blood mononuclear cells (PBMCs), obtained when the disease was refractory, from a patient treated with antithyroid drugs. These receptor sequences come from a female donor with Graves disease.

CDR3 sequence: CASSSLYNEQFF. DNA for the CDR3: TGTGCCAGCAGCTCATTATACAATGAGCAGTTCTTC. The chain joins TRBV13 to TRBJ2-1; D gene unclear. V was shortened by 4 bases and J by 4 bases, with 5 bases between the two germline ends. The CDR3 is made up of 12 amino acids. The germline gives CDR1 PRHDT, CDR2 FYEKMQ (reference sequence).

This clonotype was recorded many times. The V and J genes are TRBV28 and TRBJ1-1; TRBD1 is a possible D gene (6 bases). Trimming stripped 11 bases from V and 0 bases from J, with 19 bases between. This CDR3 has 15 amino acids. Germline V gene lookup returns CDR1 MDHEN and CDR2 SYDVKM. The CDR3 spells CALARAGDMNTEAFF. For the CDR3, the DNA is TGTGCCCTTGCCCGGGCAGGGGATATGAACACTGAAGCTTTCTTT.

The J gene is TRBJ1-1, the V gene TRBV10-1; no reliable D call. Germline CDR1 and CDR2: WNHNN and SYGVQD (reference sequence). Trimming took off 0 bases at V and 10 bases at J, with 12 bases between the two ends. There are 13 residues in the CDR3. DNA for the CDR3: TGCGCCAGCAGTGAGTCGACGGTGGGTACAGCTTTCTTT. Its translation: CASSESTVGTAFF.

In this sample, this clonotype turned up many times. This chain connects TRBV28 to TRBJ1-5; TRBD1 might be the D (6 bases). The CDR3 has 14 amino acids. Trimming took 7 bases from V and 2 from J, leaving 12 bases between them. Germline-derived CDR1 and CDR2 are MDHEN and SYDVKM. CDR3: CASIPSGGNQPQHF. The CDR3 coding sequence is TGTGCCAGCATCCCTTCAGGGGGCAATCAGCCCCAGCATTTT.

This chain joins TRBV19 and TRBJ1-1; 7 positions agree with TRBD1. There are 14 residues in the CDR3. CDR1 and CDR2 from the germline V gene are LNHDA and SQIVND (reference sequence). V was clipped by 4 bases and J by 4 bases; unmatched bases: 6. In DNA, the CDR3 is TGTGCCAGTAGTAACCTACAGGGGACCACTGAAGCTTTCTTT. Translating it yields CASSNLQGTTEAFF.